The following is a TCR beta chain sequence with its context. The sample is drawn from a study of blood T cell repertoires in COVID-19. The J segment lost 11 bases and the V segment lost 8 bases, leaving 6 bases of the junction unmatched. This CDR3 comprises 11 residues. Germline CDR1 reads SNHLY; CDR2 reads FYNNEI. Sequencing used immunoSEQ multiplex PCR; TCRdb keeps in-frame clones, though not all of them. The table lists around 70,000 clones, over 75% of them singletons. The clonotype comes from a woman aged 18-29 years with acute or convalescent COVID-19. The material sequenced was peripheral blood. The V call is TRBV2, the J call TRBJ1-2; 9 bases line up with TRBD1. CDR3 coding DNA: TGTGCCAGCCTGTTCGGGACAGGGTACACCTTC. Residues: CASLFGTGYTF. Based on the CDR3 plus reference TRBV2 and TRBJ1-2, the full variable domain is EPEVTQTPSHQVTQMGQEVILRCVPISNHLYFYWYRQILGQKVEFLVSFYNNEISEKSEIFDDQFSVERPDGSNFTLKIRSTKLEDSAMYFCASLFGTGYTFGSGTRLTVV.